This T cell receptor beta chain comes out of a study of technical replicates of blood from a few donors. Germline V CDR1 and CDR2: LGHNA, YSLEER. The CDR3 sequence is 18 residues long. The germline V and J ends were trimmed by 0 bases and 1 base, with 17 bases remaining between them. Profiled with immunoSEQ multiplex PCR; TCRdb holds only in-frame clones, not every one. The sample yields over 70,000 clones, more than 90% seen once. This receptor was taken from a human donor in good health. J is TRBJ2-3 and V is TRBV4-3, with D possibly matching TRBD2 (6 bases). The sequenced sample consisted of T cells isolated from PBMCs. DNA of the CDR3: TGCGCCAGCAGCCAAGAAACGGGCGGGAAATTAGGCACAGATACGCAGTATTTT. Translated, it gives CASSQETGGKLGTDTQYF.